This TCR beta chain appears in the sequencing data of a study of shared clonotypes between healthy human individuals. Naivety among CD8 cells was defined by CD45RO negativity and positive CCR7 selection, thereby excluding terminally differentiated effector memory CD45RA+ cells. Only one count was recorded for this clone. This CDR3 is built from 13 residues. Germline V gene data show CDR1 as LNHDA and CDR2 as SQIVND (reference sequence). V lost 6 bases to trimming and J lost 2 bases; unmatched junction nucleotides: 2. Sequencing was performed with immunoSEQ multiplex PCR; in TCRdb, only in-frame clones are kept and a portion is missing. The repertoire includes about 590,000 clones, over 95% of them detected once, and over 0.09% sits in the top ten.

This sequence joins TRBV19 and TRBJ2-7; TRBD1 matches 9 bases. The sample consisted of naive CD8+ T cells sorted from blood. The TCR was taken from a woman aged 30 to 39 in good health. The CDR3 coding sequence is TGTGCCAGTAGGGGACAGGGTCCCTACGAGCAGTACTTC. Its protein product is CASRGQGPYEQYF.